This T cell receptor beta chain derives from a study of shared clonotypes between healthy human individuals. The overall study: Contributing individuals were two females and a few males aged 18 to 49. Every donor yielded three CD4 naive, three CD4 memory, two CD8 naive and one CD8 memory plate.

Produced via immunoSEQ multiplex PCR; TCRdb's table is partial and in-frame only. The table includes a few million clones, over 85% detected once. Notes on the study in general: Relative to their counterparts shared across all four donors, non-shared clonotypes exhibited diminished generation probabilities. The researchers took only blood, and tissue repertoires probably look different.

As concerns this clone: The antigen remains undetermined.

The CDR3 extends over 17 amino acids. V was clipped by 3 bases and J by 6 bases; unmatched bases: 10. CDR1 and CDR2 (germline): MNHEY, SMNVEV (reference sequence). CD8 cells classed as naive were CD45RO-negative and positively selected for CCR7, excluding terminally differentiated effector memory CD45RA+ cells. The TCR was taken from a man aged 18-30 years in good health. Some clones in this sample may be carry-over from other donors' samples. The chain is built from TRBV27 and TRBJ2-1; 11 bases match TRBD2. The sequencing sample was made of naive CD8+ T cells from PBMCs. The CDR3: CASSLWGTSGSVNEQFF. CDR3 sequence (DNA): TGTGCCAGCAGTTTGTGGGGTACTAGCGGGAGTGTCAATGAGCAGTTCTTC.